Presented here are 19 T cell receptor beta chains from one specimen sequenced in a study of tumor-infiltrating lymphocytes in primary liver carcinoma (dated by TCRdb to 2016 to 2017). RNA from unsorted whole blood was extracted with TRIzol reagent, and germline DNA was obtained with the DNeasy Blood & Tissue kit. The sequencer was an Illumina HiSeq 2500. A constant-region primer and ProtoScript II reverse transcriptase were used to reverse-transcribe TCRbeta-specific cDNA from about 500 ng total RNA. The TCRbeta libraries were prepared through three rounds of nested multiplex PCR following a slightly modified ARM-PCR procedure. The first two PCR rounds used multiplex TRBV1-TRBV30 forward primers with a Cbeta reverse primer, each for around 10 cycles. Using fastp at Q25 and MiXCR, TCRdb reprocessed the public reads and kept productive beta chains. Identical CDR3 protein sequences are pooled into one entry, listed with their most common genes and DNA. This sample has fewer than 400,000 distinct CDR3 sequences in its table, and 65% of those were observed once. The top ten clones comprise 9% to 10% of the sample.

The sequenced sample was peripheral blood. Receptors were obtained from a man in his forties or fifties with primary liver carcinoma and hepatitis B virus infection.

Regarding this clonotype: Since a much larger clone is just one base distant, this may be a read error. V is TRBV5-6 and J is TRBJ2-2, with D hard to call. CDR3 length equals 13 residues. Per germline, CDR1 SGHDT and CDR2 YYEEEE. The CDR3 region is CASSLANTWELFF. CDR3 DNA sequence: TGTGCCAGCAGCTTAGCAAACACCTGGGAGCTGTTTTTT. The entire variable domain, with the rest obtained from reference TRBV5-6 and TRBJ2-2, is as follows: DAGVTQSPTHLIKTRGQQVTLRCSPKSGHDTVSWYQQALGQGPQFIFQYYEEEERQRGNFPDRFSGHQFPNYSSELNVNALLLGDSALYLCASSLANTWELFFGEGSRLTVL.

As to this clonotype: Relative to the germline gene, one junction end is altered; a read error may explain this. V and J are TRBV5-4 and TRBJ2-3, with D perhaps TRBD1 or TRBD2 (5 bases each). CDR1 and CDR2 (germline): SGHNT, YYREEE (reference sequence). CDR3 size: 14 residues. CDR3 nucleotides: TGTGCCAGCAGCCCCCTAGGGGAGACAGATATGCAGTATTTT. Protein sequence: CASSPLGETDMQYF.

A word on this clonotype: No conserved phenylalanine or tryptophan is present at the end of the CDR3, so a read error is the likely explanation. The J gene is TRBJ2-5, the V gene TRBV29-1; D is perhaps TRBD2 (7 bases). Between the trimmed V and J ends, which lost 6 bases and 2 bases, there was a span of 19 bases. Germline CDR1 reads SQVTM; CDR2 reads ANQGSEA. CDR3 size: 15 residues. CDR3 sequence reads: CSVSGGGQRQETQYL. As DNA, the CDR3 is TGCAGCGTCTCTGGCGGGGGACAAAGACAAGAGACCCAGTACCTC.

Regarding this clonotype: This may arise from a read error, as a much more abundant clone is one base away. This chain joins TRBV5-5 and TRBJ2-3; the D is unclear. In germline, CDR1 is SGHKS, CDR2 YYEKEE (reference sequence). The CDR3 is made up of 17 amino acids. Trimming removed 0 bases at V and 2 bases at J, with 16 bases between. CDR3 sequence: CASSLVPGRDHTDTQYF. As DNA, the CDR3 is TGTGCCAGCAGCTTGGTGCCCGGAAGAGATCACACAGATACGCAGTATTTT.

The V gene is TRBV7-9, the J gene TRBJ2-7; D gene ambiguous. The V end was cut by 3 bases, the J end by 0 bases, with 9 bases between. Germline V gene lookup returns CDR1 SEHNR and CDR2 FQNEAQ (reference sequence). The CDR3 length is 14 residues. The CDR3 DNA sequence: TGTGCCAGCAGCTTCAGCGTAAGCTCCTACGAGCAGTACTTC. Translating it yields CASSFSVSSYEQYF.

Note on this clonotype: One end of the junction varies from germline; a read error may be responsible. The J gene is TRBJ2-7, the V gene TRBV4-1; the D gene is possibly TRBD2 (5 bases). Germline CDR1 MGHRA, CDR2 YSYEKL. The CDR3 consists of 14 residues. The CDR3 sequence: CVSSPGVTPYEQYF. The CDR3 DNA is TGCGTCAGCAGCCCCGGGGTAACGCCCTACGAGCAGTACTTC.

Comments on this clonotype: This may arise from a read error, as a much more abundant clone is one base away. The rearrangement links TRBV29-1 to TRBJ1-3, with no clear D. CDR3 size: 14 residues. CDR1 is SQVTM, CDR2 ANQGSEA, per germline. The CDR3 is CSGPRSLSGDTIYF. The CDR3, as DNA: TGCAGCGGGCCCAGGAGCCTCTCTGGAGACACCATATATTTT.

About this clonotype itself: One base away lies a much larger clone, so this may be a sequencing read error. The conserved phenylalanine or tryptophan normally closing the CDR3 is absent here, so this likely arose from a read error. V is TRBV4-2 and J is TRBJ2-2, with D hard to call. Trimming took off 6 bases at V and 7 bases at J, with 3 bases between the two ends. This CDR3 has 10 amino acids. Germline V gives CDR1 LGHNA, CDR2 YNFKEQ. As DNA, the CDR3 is TGTGCCAGCAGTCACGGGGAGCTGTTTTCT. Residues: CASSHGELFS.

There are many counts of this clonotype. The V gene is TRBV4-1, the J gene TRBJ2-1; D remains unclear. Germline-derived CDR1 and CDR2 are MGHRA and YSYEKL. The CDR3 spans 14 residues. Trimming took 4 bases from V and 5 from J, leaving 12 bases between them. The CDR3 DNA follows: TGCGCCAGCAGCCCAAGACGTAACAACAATGAGCAGTTCTTC. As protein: CASSPRRNNNEQFF.

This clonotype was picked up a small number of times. The CDR3 coding sequence is TGTGCCAGCAGCCAAGTCTACCCGGAAGGGACCCAGTACTTC. Translating it yields CASSQVYPEGTQYF. The J gene is TRBJ2-5, the V gene TRBV14; no reliable D call. Germline values: CDR1 SGHDN, CDR2 FVKESK. The CDR3 is made up of 14 amino acids. V lost 1 base to trimming and J lost 7 bases, with 13 bases between them.

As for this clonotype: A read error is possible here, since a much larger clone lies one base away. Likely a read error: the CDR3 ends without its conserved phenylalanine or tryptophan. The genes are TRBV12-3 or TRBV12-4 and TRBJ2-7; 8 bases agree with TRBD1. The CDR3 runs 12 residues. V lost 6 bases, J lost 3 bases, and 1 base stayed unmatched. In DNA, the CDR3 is TGTGCCAGCAGAGACAGGGGCTACGAGCAGTACATC. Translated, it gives CASRDRGYEQYI.

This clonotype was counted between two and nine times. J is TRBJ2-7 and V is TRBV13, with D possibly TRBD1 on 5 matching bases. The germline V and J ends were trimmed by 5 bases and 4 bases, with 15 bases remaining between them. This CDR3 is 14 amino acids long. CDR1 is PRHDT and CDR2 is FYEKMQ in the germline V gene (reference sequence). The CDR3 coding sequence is TGTGCCAGCAGCCGCCGAGACAGTTTGTACGAGCAGTACTTC. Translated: CASSRRDSLYEQYF.

CDR3 loop: CASSAQPGQGFGEQYF. In DNA, the CDR3 is TGTGCCAGCAGTGCTCAACCGGGACAGGGATTCGGGGAGCAGTACTTC. This chain uses TRBV6-1 with TRBJ2-7; 9 bases align to TRBD1. The trim removed 4 bases at V and 7 bases at J, leaving 14 bases unmatched. The CDR3 consists of 16 residues. The germline V gene has CDR1 MNHNS and CDR2 SASEGT.

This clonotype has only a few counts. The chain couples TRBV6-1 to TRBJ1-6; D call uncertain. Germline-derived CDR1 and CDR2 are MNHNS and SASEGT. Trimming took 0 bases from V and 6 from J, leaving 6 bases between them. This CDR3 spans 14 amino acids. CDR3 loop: CASSEAASNSPLHF. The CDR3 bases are TGTGCCAGCAGTGAAGCAGCCAGTAATTCACCCCTCCACTTT.

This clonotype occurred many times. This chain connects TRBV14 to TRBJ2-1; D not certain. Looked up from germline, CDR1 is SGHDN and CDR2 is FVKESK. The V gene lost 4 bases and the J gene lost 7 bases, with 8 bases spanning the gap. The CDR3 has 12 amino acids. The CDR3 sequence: CASSPRANEQFF. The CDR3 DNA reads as TGTGCCAGCAGCCCAAGGGCGAATGAGCAGTTCTTC.

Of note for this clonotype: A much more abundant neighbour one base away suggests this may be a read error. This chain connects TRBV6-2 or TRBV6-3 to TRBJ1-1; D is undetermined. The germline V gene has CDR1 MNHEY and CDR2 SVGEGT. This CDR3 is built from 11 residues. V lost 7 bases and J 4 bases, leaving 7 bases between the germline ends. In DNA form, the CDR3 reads TGTGCCAGCATCCAAGGCACTGAAGCTTTCTTT. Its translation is CASIQGTEAFF.

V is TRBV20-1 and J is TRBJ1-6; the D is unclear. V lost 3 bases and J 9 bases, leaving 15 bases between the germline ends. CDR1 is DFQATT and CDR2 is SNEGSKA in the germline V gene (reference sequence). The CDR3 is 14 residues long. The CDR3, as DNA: TGCAGTGCTAGTCAGCCGGGCTCGGGTTCACCCCTCCACTTT. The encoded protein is CSASQPGSGSPLHF.

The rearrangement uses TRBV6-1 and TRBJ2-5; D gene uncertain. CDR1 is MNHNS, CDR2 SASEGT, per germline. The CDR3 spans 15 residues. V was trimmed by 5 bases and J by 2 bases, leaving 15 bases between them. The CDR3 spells CASSLRAGGQETQYF. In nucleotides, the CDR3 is TGTGCCAGCAGTCTAAGGGCCGGTGGGCAAGAGACCCAGTACTTC.

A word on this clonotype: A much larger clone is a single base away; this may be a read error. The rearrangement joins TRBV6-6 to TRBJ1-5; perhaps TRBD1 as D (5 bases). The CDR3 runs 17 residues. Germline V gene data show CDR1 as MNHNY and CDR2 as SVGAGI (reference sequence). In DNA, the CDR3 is TGTGCCAGCAGTTACTCGAATATGGGGGGTGGCAATAAGCCCCAGCATTTT. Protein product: CASSYSNMGGGNKPQHF.